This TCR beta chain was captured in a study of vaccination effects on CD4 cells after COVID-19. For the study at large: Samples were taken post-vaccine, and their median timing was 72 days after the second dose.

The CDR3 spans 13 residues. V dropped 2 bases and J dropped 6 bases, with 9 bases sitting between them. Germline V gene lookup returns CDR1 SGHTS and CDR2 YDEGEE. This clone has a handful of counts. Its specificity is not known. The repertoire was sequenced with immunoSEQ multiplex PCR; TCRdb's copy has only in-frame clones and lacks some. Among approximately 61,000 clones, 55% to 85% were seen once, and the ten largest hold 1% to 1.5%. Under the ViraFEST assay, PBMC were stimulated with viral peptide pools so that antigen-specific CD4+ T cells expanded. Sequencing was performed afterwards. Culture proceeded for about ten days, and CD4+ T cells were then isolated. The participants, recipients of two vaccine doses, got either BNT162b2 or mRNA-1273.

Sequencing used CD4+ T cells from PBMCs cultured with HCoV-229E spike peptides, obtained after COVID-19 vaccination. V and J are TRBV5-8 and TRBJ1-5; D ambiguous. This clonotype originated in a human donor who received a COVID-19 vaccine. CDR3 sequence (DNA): TGTGCCAGCAGCTTTGAGGGTACTCAGCCCCAGCATTTT. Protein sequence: CASSFEGTQPQHF.